This record covers a single T cell receptor (beta chain). Antigen specificity is unknown. Stated treatment: oral pan-JAK inhibitor, 5-10 mg twice daily. Peripheral blood and lesional scalp punch biopsies were taken from alopecia areata patients. Extraction of RNA preceded its reverse transcription into cDNA, which served as the sequencing template. Produced via immunoSEQ multiplex PCR; TCRdb's table is partial and in-frame only. Among around 180,000 clones listed, around 64% were seen once. This record belongs to a study of CD8+ T cells in alopecia areata. Turning to the study itself: It was oral tofacitinib, at 5 to 10 mg twice daily, that treated patients received. Overall study findings and caveats: Scalp clonality dropped significantly under tofacitinib, as did expanded CD8+ top-100 clones.

The CDR3 is made up of 16 amino acids. V trimming: 3 bases; J trimming: 4 bases; junction bases outside the gene matches: 4. Germline V lookup: CDR1 SGHAT, CDR2 FQNNGV. The chain couples TRBV11-2 to TRBJ1-4, with 11 bases lining up with TRBD1. The sequence derives from a human donor with alopecia areata. This material consisted of CD4+ T cells sorted from blood, taken between weeks 49 and 50, from a patient treated with tofacitinib. The CDR3 DNA reads as TGTGCCAGCAGCTTGGGGACAGGGGGAAGTAATGAAAAACTGTTTTTT. Its protein product is CASSLGTGGSNEKLFF. Together with reference TRBV11-2 and TRBJ1-4, the CDR3 gives the full variable domain: EAGVAQSPRYKIIEKRQSVAFWCNPISGHATLYWYQQILGQGPKLLIQFQNNGVVDDSQLPKDRFSAERLKGVDSTLKIQPAKLEDSAVYLCASSLGTGGSNEKLFFGSGTQLSVL.